This T cell receptor (beta chain) was retrieved from a study of a mutant IDH1 vaccine in newly diagnosed glioma. About the study: Former treatment meant radiotherapy, temozolomide, or both; the majority had gotten both.

Sequenced by immunoSEQ multiplex PCR; TCRdb stores in-frame clones only, minus some. Here the sample spans about 88,000 clones, over 75% being singletons. Time point indicated: baseline, week 1 (first vaccination visit). The treatment denotes: pre-vaccination baseline after standard-of-care therapy. Whole-study findings and limits: Induction of immune responses by the vaccine occurred in approximately 92% of patients. Apparently, pseudoprogression bore no relation to changes among the top peripheral T cell clonotypes.

Worth noting for this clone: Its antigen is currently unknown.

The CDR3 is 14 amino acids. The V end lost 6 bases, the J end lost 2 bases, and 14 bases lay between the germline ends. Germline assignment: CDR1 SNHLY and CDR2 FYNNEI. The rearrangement uses TRBV2 and TRBJ2-7, with D possibly being TRBD1 (5 bases). Here the sequenced sample was PBMCs, taken from a glioma patient treated with radiotherapy, temozolomide or both. The sequence derives from a man aged 35 to 55 with glioma. Some clones in this sample may be carry-over from other donors' samples. CDR3 residues: CASRLLDSPYEQYF. As DNA, the CDR3 is TGTGCCAGCAGGCTACTCGACAGTCCCTACGAGCAGTACTTC.